This T cell receptor (beta chain) was captured by sequencing in a study of shared clonotypes between healthy human individuals. Each subset's genomic DNA was shared equally among a number of immunoSEQ plates. Produced via immunoSEQ multiplex PCR; TCRdb's table is partial and in-frame only. Of roughly 640,000 clones detected, about 97% appear once; the ten largest clones hold about 0.057%. The donors, all of them Caucasian adults, lived in Nashville, Tennessee. Material for sequencing was naive CD4+ T cells sorted from blood. Described subset: CD45RA+ positively selected. This clonotype was obtained from a woman aged 25 to 39 in good health.

CDR3 residues: CASSVLAGTGRVSEQFF. CDR3 coding DNA: TGTGCCAGCAGCGTCCTAGCCGGGACAGGTAGGGTCAGTGAGCAGTTCTTC. This chain joins TRBV9 and TRBJ2-1; 8 nucleotides match TRBD1. CDR3 length: 17 amino acids. V was clipped by 2 bases and J by 9 bases; unmatched bases: 16. The germline V gene has CDR1 SGDLS and CDR2 YYNGEE. Together with reference TRBV9 and TRBJ2-1, the CDR3 gives the full variable domain: DSGVTQTPKHLITATGQRVTLRCSPRSGDLSVYWYQQSLDQGLQFLIQYYNGEERAKGNILERFSAQQFPDLHSELNLSSLELGDSALYFCASSVLAGTGRVSEQFFGPGTRLTVL.